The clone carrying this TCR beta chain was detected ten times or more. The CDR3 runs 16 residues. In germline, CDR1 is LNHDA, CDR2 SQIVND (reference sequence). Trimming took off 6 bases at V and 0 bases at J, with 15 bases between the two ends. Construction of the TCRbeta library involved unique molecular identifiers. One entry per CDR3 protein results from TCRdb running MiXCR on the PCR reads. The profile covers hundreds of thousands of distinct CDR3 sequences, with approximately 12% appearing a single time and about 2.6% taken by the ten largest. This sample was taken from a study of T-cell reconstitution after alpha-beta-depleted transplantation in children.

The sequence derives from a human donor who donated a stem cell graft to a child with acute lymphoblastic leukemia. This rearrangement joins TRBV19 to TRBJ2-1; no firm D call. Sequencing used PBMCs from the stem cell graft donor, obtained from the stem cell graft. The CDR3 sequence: CASSRMAMSSYNEQFF. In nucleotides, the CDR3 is TGTGCCAGTAGCCGAATGGCGATGAGCTCCTACAATGAGCAGTTCTTC.